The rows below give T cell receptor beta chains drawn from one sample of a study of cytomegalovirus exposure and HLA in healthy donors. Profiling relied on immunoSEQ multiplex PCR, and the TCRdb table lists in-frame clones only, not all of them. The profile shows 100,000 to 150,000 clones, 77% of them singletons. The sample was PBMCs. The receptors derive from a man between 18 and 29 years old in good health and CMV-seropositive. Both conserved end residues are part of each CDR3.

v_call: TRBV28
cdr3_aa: CASSPTDGTGFYEQYF

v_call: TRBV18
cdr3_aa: CASSPGGAFDGYTF

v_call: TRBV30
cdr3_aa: CAWSPLGIKSNQPQHF

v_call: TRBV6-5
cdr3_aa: CASSPRTGEGYTF

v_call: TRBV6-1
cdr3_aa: CASSGRASGNSPLHF

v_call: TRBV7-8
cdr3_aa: CASSSSLSGNQPQHF

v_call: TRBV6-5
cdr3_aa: CASRLRGGTDTQYF

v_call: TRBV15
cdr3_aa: CATSRGGGRAFQETQYF

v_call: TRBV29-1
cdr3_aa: CSVEGWTGEVNEQFF

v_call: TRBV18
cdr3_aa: CASSSRTVGQPQHF

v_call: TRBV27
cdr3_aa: CASKAGAGYEQYF

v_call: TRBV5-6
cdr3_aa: CASSLLGSMVYEQYF

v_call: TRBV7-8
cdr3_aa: CASSDRGHYGYTF

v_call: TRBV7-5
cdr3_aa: CVRSLYSQDSRNQPQHF

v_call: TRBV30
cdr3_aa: CAWSDRGYVGELFF